These 27 T cell receptor beta chains share one sample of origin, sequenced in a study of sequential checkpoint blockade in melanoma. As for treatment: randomized to nivolumab then ipilimumab (arm A) or the reverse (arm B). Profiling relied on immunoSEQ multiplex PCR, and the TCRdb table lists in-frame clones only, not all of them. The sample lists about 35,000 clones, 84% occurring once. The sequenced sample was CD8+ T cells sorted from blood (inferred from file names), obtained from a patient given nivolumab and ipilimumab in sequence. The receptors shown here come from a human donor with melanoma.

V usage is TRBV9 and J usage is TRBJ2-1, with TRBD2 as a possible D gene (6 bases). Germline values: CDR1 SGDLS, CDR2 YYNGEE. V dropped 3 bases and J dropped 10 bases, with 11 bases sitting between them. The CDR3 totals 12 residues. This chain's CDR3 is CASSGGGREQFF. CDR3 DNA: TGTGCCAGCAGCGGCGGAGGGCGGGAGCAGTTCTTC.

This chain connects TRBV7-2 to TRBJ2-7; tentatively, D is TRBD2 (5 bases). The germline V gene has CDR1 SGHTA and CDR2 FQGNSA. V lost 2 bases and J 0 bases, leaving 14 bases between the germline ends. This CDR3 contains 16 residues. The CDR3 DNA follows: TGTGCCAGCAGCTTATCGCAGCGGAAGAGCTCCTACGAGCAGTACTTC. As protein: CASSLSQRKSSYEQYF. The whole variable domain, remainder taken from reference TRBV7-2 and TRBJ2-7, is GAGVSQSPSNKVTEKGKDVELRCDPISGHTALYWYRQSLGQGLEFLIYFQGNSAPDKSGLPSDRFSAERTGGSVSTLTIQRTQQEDSAVYLCASSLSQRKSSYEQYFGPGTRLTVT.

The count of this clone is one. Other DNA sequences in this specimen translate into the identical CDR3. The V gene is TRBV5-6, the J gene TRBJ2-7, with TRBD2 identical over 13 bases. Germline CDR1 is SGHDT and CDR2 is YYEEEE. The CDR3 extends over 17 amino acids. The junction had 9 bases not matched to a gene; V was cut back by 4 bases and J by 2 bases. The CDR3 is CASSDTSGRGPTYEQYF. The CDR3 DNA is TGTGCCAGCAGCGATACTAGCGGGAGGGGTCCCACCTACGAGCAGTACTTC. Full variable domain (remainder filled in from reference TRBV5-6 and TRBJ2-7): DAGVTQSPTHLIKTRGQQVTLRCSPKSGHDTVSWYQQALGQGPQFIFQYYEEEERQRGNFPDRFSGHQFPNYSSELNVNALLLGDSALYLCASSDTSGRGPTYEQYFGPGTRLTVT.

J is TRBJ2-4 and V is TRBV11-2; D is unclear. CDR1 and CDR2 (germline): SGHAT, FQNNGV. With 3 bases removed from V and 8 bases from J, the gap between germline ends came to 14 bases. This CDR3 spans 14 amino acids. The CDR3 loop reads CASSLGPAVDIQYF. The CDR3 DNA sequence: TGTGCCAGCAGCTTGGGCCCCGCTGTGGACATTCAGTACTTC.

On this clone: The junction departs from the called germline gene at one end, perhaps through a read error. The V and J genes are TRBV11-1 and TRBJ2-7; D remains unclear. In germline, CDR1 is SGHAT, CDR2 FQDESV (reference sequence). The CDR3 covers 12 residues. CDR3 region: CASSLDSHEQYF. CDR3 DNA: TGTGCCAGCAGCTTAGACTCCCACGAGCAGTACTTC.

CDR3 in DNA: TGTGCCAGCAGCGTAGTCTATGCGGGAGCCCTAGATGAGCAGTTCTTC. Its protein product is CASSVVYAGALDEQFF. The chain joins TRBV9 to TRBJ2-1; 7 bases align to TRBD2. The V gene's germline CDR1 is SGDLS and CDR2 YYNGEE. The length of the CDR3 is 16 residues. After removal of 0 bases from V and 8 bases from J, the junction contained 11 bases not matched to a gene.

The rearrangement joins TRBV4-1 to TRBJ1-1; perhaps TRBD1 as D (6 bases). CDR3 size: 14 residues. V lost 1 base, J lost 4 bases, and 10 bases lay in between. Germline loops: CDR1 MGHRA, CDR2 YSYEKL. The CDR3 here is CASSQVGAGTEAFF. CDR3 nucleotides: TGCGCCAGCAGCCAAGTGGGGGCCGGCACTGAAGCTTTCTTT.

This chain links TRBV6-4 with TRBJ1-2; 8 nucleotides align to TRBD1. Losses at the gene ends were 6 bases for V and 7 bases for J; bases not matched to a gene: 10. Germline V lookup: CDR1 MRHNA, CDR2 SNTAGT. The CDR3 is made up of 14 amino acids. The CDR3 DNA sequence: TGTGCCAGCAGCCGGACAGGGACCAGGGGTGGCTACACCTTC. It yields the protein CASSRTGTRGGYTF.

The gene calls are TRBV27 and TRBJ2-7, with D maybe TRBD1 (5 bases). The V gene's germline CDR1 is MNHEY and CDR2 SMNVEV (reference sequence). The CDR3 is 11 residues long. The V and J ends lost 3 bases and 11 bases respectively, with 11 bases between them. CDR3 sequence: CASSFGAWEYF. CDR3 nucleotide sequence: TGTGCCAGCAGTTTTGGGGCCTGGGAGTACTTC.

This clone was observed a single time. The V and J genes are TRBV7-6 and TRBJ2-7; TRBD1 aligns across 8 bases. The V gene's germline CDR1 is SGHVS and CDR2 FNYEAQ. The V gene end was trimmed by 1 base and the J gene end by 3 bases; junction bases not matched to a gene: 5. This CDR3 has 15 amino acids. CDR3 DNA sequence: TGTGCCAGCAGCTTAGGGACAGGGTTAAGCTACGAGCAGTACTTC. Translating it yields CASSLGTGLSYEQYF.

Here the CDR3 reads CASRRLAGVGTGELFF. The CDR3 coding sequence is TGTGCCAGCCGCCGGCTAGCGGGAGTAGGTACCGGGGAGCTGTTTTTT. This chain uses TRBV7-9 with TRBJ2-2; 10 positions agree with TRBD2. Trimming cost V 8 bases and J 5 bases; bases outside gene matches: 11. The CDR3 length is 16 residues. The germline CDR1 and CDR2 sequences are SEHNR and FQNEAQ (reference sequence).

The chain joins TRBV4-1 to TRBJ2-5, with 9 nucleotides matching TRBD1. Judging by the DNA end, TRBJ2-7 fits better; the J call may be wrong. Germline CDR1 reads MGHRA; CDR2 reads YSYEKL. CDR3 length: 17 amino acids. The CDR3 is CASSPQPPGTGNYEQYF. The CDR3 bases are TGCGCCAGCAGCCCTCAACCTCCCGGGACAGGGAACTACGAGCAGTACTTC.

This rearrangement joins TRBV5-4 to TRBJ2-7, with D maybe TRBD1 (5 bases). This CDR3 has 12 amino acids. Germline CDR1 is SGHNT and CDR2 is YYREEE (reference sequence). V gave up 0 bases and J gave up 4 bases, with 5 bases separating them. The CDR3 sequence: CASSLEGYEQYF. CDR3 bases: TGTGCCAGCAGCTTGGAGGGGTACGAGCAGTACTTC.

The chain uses TRBV6-1 and TRBJ2-7, with TRBD1 matching over 9 bases. The V gene end was trimmed by 3 bases and the J gene end by 2 bases; junction bases not matched to a gene: 5. CDR3 length equals 15 residues. The germline gives CDR1 MNHNS, CDR2 SASEGT. The DNA for the CDR3 is TGTGCCAGCAGTGACCCGGGACAGGGTACCTACGAGCAGTACTTC. Protein: CASSDPGQGTYEQYF.

This chain connects TRBV4-1 to TRBJ2-1; 11 bases map to TRBD2. The CDR3 contains 15 residues. The V gene's germline CDR1 is MGHRA and CDR2 YSYEKL. J lost 8 bases, V lost 0 bases, and 3 bases had no gene match. In DNA form, the CDR3 reads TGCGCCAGCAGCCAAGATAGCGGGGGGGCTGATGAGCAGTTCTTC. It specifies CASSQDSGGADEQFF.

The chain is built from TRBV7-3 and TRBJ2-7; D perhaps matches TRBD2 (7 bases). The CDR3 is 14 amino acids. The V end was cut by 2 bases, the J end by 2 bases, with 10 bases between. CDR1 and CDR2 (germline): SGHTA, FQGTGA. The CDR3 loop reads CASSLYGGPYEQYF. The DNA for the CDR3 is TGTGCCAGCAGCTTATACGGGGGGCCCTACGAGCAGTACTTC. The full variable domain, with the rest looked up from reference TRBV7-3 and TRBJ2-7, is GAGVSQTPSNKVTEKGKYVELRCDPISGHTALYWYRQSLGQGPEFLIYFQGTGAADDSGLPNDRFFAVRPEGSVSTLKIQRTERGDSAVYLCASSLYGGPYEQYFGPGTRLTVT.

This chain connects TRBV19 to TRBJ2-5; TRBD1 matches at 8 bases. The DNA end favors TRBJ2-7, so the J call may be wrong. The CDR3 contains 13 residues. Germline V gene sequence: CDR1 LNHDA, CDR2 SQIVND (reference sequence). CDR3 sequence (DNA): TGTGCCAGTAGTCTTGGACAGGGCTACGAGCAGTACTTC. Amino acids: CASSLGQGYEQYF.

This rearrangement joins TRBV4-1 to TRBJ1-5; D uncertain. Germline V gene sequence: CDR1 MGHRA, CDR2 YSYEKL. The V end was cut by 0 bases, the J end by 4 bases, with 13 bases between. The CDR3 loop spans 16 amino acids. The CDR3 loop is CASSQDTPGLNQPQHF. CDR3 DNA: TGCGCCAGCAGCCAAGATACCCCAGGTCTTAATCAGCCCCAGCATTTT.

The V and J genes are TRBV5-6 and TRBJ2-7; TRBD2 might be the D (5 bases). The CDR3 length is 14 residues. CDR1 and CDR2 from the germline V gene are SGHDT and YYEEEE. Trimming cost V 4 bases and J 2 bases, with 13 bases left between them. The CDR3 here is CASSPGFGTYEQYF. CDR3 bases: TGTGCCAGCAGCCCGGGGTTCGGTACCTACGAGCAGTACTTC.

The V gene is TRBV15, the J gene TRBJ2-7; the D gene is possibly TRBD1 (5 bases). CDR1 is LNHNV and CDR2 is YYDKDF in the germline V gene (reference sequence). This CDR3 comprises 12 residues. Trimming pared 3 bases from V and 6 bases from J, leaving 9 bases between. This CDR3 reads CATSSPGFEQYF. The CDR3 nucleotides read TGTGCCACCAGCAGTCCAGGGTTCGAGCAGTACTTC.

Only a few counts were recorded for this clone. The rearrangement uses TRBV19 and TRBJ1-4; D is perhaps TRBD1 (6 bases). V shed 5 bases and J shed 0 bases, with 16 bases lying between them. Germline V gives CDR1 LNHDA, CDR2 SQIVND (reference sequence). This CDR3 contains 17 residues. The CDR3 here is CASSADSMEPTNEKLFF. CDR3 sequence (DNA): TGTGCCAGTAGTGCGGACAGTATGGAACCAACTAATGAAAAACTGTTTTTT.

The rearrangement joins TRBV4-1 to TRBJ2-5, with 8 bases identical to TRBD1. CDR3 length: 14 residues. Trimming took 4 bases from V and 2 from J; bases not matched to a gene: 3. Germline V lookup: CDR1 MGHRA, CDR2 YSYEKL. For the CDR3, the DNA is TGCGCCAGCAGCCTTCGGACAGGGCAAGAGACCCAGTACTTC. Its translation: CASSLRTGQETQYF.

This chain links TRBV9 with TRBJ2-1, with TRBD2 matching 11 bases. Trimming cost V 4 bases and J 5 bases; bases outside gene matches: 5. CDR3 length: 15 residues. Germline V gene sequence: CDR1 SGDLS, CDR2 YYNGEE. The chain's CDR3 is CASSHTSGSNNEQFF. CDR3 sequence (DNA): TGTGCCAGCAGCCACACTAGCGGGAGTAACAATGAGCAGTTCTTC.

The chain uses TRBV10-2 and TRBJ2-1; weak D call: TRBD1 (5 bases). The CDR3 length is 14 residues. Trimming left V 0 bases short and J 8 bases short, with 11 bases between. Germline V gives CDR1 WSHSY, CDR2 SAAADI. The CDR3 region is CASSESRGIDEQFF. CDR3 sequence (DNA): TGCGCCAGCAGTGAGTCTAGGGGCATCGATGAGCAGTTCTTC.

V and J are TRBV15 and TRBJ2-7, with a weak D call TRBD2 (5 bases). Germline V CDR1 and CDR2: LNHNV, YYDKDF (reference sequence). The ends were cut back, 5 bases at V and 2 bases at J, with 10 bases in the middle. The CDR3 length is 13 residues. The CDR3 nucleotides read TGTGCCACCAGCTTGGACTCGACCTACGAGCAGTACTTC. Translation: CATSLDSTYEQYF.

The chain combines TRBV28 with TRBJ2-6, with 10 nucleotides matching TRBD1. This CDR3 has 16 amino acids. CDR1 and CDR2 from the germline V gene are MDHEN and SYDVKM. The trim removed 3 bases at V and 8 bases at J, leaving 7 bases unmatched. CDR3 sequence: CASSFAGTGVPNVLTF. As DNA, the CDR3 is TGTGCCAGCAGTTTTGCCGGGACAGGGGTACCCAACGTCCTGACTTTC. Supplemented by reference TRBV28 and TRBJ2-6, the full variable domain reads DVKVTQSSRYLVKRTGEKVFLECVQDMDHENMFWYRQDPGLGLRLIYFSYDVKMKEKGDIPEGYSVSREKKERFSLILESASTNQTSMYLCASSFAGTGVPNVLTFGAGSRLTVL.

CDR3 nucleotides: TGTGCCAGCAGGTCATACCAGGGACTCGGGGAGACCCAGTACTTC. Amino acid sequence: CASRSYQGLGETQYF. The gene calls are TRBV28 and TRBJ2-5; a weak D match, TRBD2 (6 bases). This CDR3 is 15 amino acids long. Between the trimmed V and J ends, which lost 6 bases and 5 bases, there was a span of 19 bases. Germline values: CDR1 MDHEN, CDR2 SYDVKM.